This TCR beta chain was observed in a study of technical replicates of blood from a few donors. Trimming stripped 1 base from V and 5 bases from J, with 14 bases between. This CDR3 contains 15 residues. Germline-derived CDR1 and CDR2 are MGHRA and YSYEKL. Assay: immunoSEQ multiplex PCR; the TCRdb copy retains only in-frame clones and omits some. In the table there are about 80,000 clones, 85% to 95% of which are singletons. The chain couples TRBV4-1 to TRBJ1-1; D might be TRBD1 (6 bases). This TCR came from a human donor in good health. The sample consisted of T cells isolated from PBMCs. CDR3 in amino acids: CASSQATGSGTEAFF. The CDR3 nucleotides read TGCGCCAGCAGCCAAGCTACAGGGTCCGGGACTGAAGCTTTCTTT.